These T cell receptor beta chains were read from a single sample in a study of blood T cell repertoires in COVID-19. Libraries were prepared by immunoSEQ multiplex PCR; TCRdb keeps only in-frame clonotypes and omits some of them. The table includes 200,000 to 300,000 clones, 84% detected once. Sequenced: peripheral blood. These receptors originate from a man between 60 and 75 years old with acute or convalescent COVID-19. CDR3s include the opening cysteine and the closing phenylalanine or tryptophan. Fields, in order: V gene, clone size, J gene, D gene, CDR3 protein, CDR3 DNA. A D gene is named only where the DNA matches it firmly. Expanded clones get a size class; other rows say once, few or many, or leave the size out.

TRBV4-1,NA,TRBJ1-6,TRBD1,CASSQVRDSRRNNSPLHF,TGCGCCAGCAGCCAAGTTCGGGACAGCAGACGTAATAATTCACCCCTCCACTTT
TRBV10-3,NA,TRBJ2-7,TRBD2,CAISRTSDYEQYF,TGTGCCATCAGTCGGACTAGCGACTACGAGCAGTACTTC
TRBV29-1,NA,TRBJ2-4,TRBD1,CSVVGQGSHIQYF,TGCAGCGTTGTCGGACAGGGGTCCCACATTCAGTACTTC
TRBV7-2,NA,TRBJ2-7,TRBD1,CASSPTGVSSYEQYF,TGTGCCAGCAGCCCCACAGGGGTGAGCTCCTACGAGCAGTACTTC
TRBV4-1,NA,TRBJ2-7,NA,CASSYSVTGSLREQYF,TGCGCCAGCAGCTATTCAGTGACAGGAAGTTTACGGGAGCAGTACTTC
TRBV11-2,NA,TRBJ1-1,NA,CASRVSSPNTEAFF,TGTGCCAGCAGGGTCAGTTCCCCCAACACTGAAGCTTTCTTT
TRBV7-6,once,TRBJ2-7,TRBD1,CASSLGQATYEQYF,TGTGCCAGCAGCCTGGGACAGGCAACCTACGAGCAGTACTTC
TRBV4-2,NA,TRBJ2-1,TRBD1,CASSQVSGGSYNEQFF,TGTGCCAGCAGCCAAGTCTCAGGGGGCTCCTACAATGAGCAGTTCTTC
TRBV28,NA,TRBJ2-7,TRBD2,CASSHRLAVSYEQYF,TGTGCCAGCAGTCACAGACTAGCGGTTTCCTACGAGCAGTACTTC
TRBV4-3,NA,TRBJ1-4,TRBD1,CASSQGQGSEKLFF,TGCGCCAGCAGCCAAGGACAGGGTAGTGAAAAACTGTTTTTT
TRBV21-1,NA,TRBJ1-4,NA,CASSKARQGDGEKLFF,TGTGCCAGCAGCAAAGCGCGACAGGGGGACGGTGAAAAACTGTTTTTT
TRBV3-1/TRBV3-2,NA,TRBJ2-5,NA,CASRVDSRTQYF,TGTGCCAGCAGGGTGGACAGCCGTACCCAGTACTTC
TRBV11-1,NA,TRBJ1-3,NA,CASSPRTRNTIYF,TGTGCCAGCAGCCCGAGGACTAGAAACACCATATATTTT
TRBV9,NA,TRBJ2-7,TRBD1,CASSVGQGAYEQYF,TGTGCCAGCAGCGTAGGGCAGGGGGCTTACGAGCAGTACTTC
TRBV19,NA,TRBJ2-2,NA,CASSIVQSTGELFF,TGTGCCAGTAGTATAGTACAATCTACCGGGGAGCTGTTTTTT
TRBV6-5,NA,TRBJ1-1,NA,CASSYSMYGGEAFF,TGTGCCAGCAGTTACTCGATGTATGGAGGTGAAGCTTTCTTT
TRBV2,NA,TRBJ2-1,TRBD2,CASSGPSGRGSYNEQFF,TGTGCCAGCAGTGGGCCCAGCGGGAGGGGGTCCTACAATGAGCAGTTCTTC
TRBV15,NA,TRBJ2-1,TRBD2,CATSRLAASSYNEQFF,TGTGCCACCAGCAGACTAGCGGCCAGCTCCTACAATGAGCAGTTCTTC
TRBV7-2,NA,TRBJ2-2,NA,CASSLYGAGELFF,TGTGCCAGCAGCTTATATGGAGCCGGGGAGCTGTTTTTT
TRBV29-1,NA,TRBJ2-7,NA,CSVEEEARSSYEQYF,TGCAGCGTTGAAGAGGAGGCACGAAGCTCCTACGAGCAGTACTTC
TRBV5-1,NA,TRBJ2-5,TRBD2,CASYGLAGVQETQYF,TGCGCCAGCTACGGATTAGCGGGAGTCCAAGAGACCCAGTACTTC
TRBV11-2,NA,TRBJ1-2,NA,CASSLTQRTTAYGYTF,TGTGCCAGCAGCTTAACTCAGAGGACGACAGCGTATGGCTACACCTTC
TRBV18,NA,TRBJ1-2,NA,CASSPLGRVQGYTF,TGTGCCAGCTCACCATTGGGGAGGGTTCAAGGCTACACCTTC
TRBV11-2,NA,TRBJ2-1,NA,CASSLASSYNEQFF,TGTGCCAGCAGCTTAGCCTCCTCCTACAATGAGCAGTTCTTC
TRBV9,NA,TRBJ1-6,NA,CASSVGGMGHSPLHF,TGTGCCAGCAGCGTAGGGGGTATGGGACACTCACCCCTCCACTTT
TRBV5-6,NA,TRBJ1-2,NA,CASSSASRQLANYGYTF,TGTGCCAGCAGCTCAGCGAGTAGGCAGCTAGCTAACTATGGCTACACCTTC
TRBV30,NA,TRBJ2-1,NA,CAWIPAGRWAYNEQFF,TGTGCCTGGATTCCCGCGGGAAGATGGGCCTACAATGAGCAGTTCTTC
TRBV6-1,NA,TRBJ1-5,TRBD1,CASSEMGQSNQPQHF,TGTGCCAGCAGTGAAATGGGACAGTCCAATCAGCCCCAGCATTTT